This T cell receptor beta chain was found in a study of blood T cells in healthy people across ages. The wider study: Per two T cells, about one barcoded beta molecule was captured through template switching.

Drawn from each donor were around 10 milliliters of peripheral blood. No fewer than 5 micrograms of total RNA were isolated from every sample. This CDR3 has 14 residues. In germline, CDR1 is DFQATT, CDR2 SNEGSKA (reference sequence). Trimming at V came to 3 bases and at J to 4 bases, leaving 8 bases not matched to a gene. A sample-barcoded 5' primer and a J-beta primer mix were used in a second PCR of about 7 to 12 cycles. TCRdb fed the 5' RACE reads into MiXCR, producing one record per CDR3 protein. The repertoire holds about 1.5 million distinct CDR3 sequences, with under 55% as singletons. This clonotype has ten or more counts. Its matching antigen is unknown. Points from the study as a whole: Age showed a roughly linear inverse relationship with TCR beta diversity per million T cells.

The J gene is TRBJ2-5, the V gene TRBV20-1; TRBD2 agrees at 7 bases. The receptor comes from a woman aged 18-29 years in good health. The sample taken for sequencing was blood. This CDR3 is CSARSLADRETQYF. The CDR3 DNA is TGCAGTGCTAGGTCCCTAGCGGATAGAGAGACCCAGTACTTC.